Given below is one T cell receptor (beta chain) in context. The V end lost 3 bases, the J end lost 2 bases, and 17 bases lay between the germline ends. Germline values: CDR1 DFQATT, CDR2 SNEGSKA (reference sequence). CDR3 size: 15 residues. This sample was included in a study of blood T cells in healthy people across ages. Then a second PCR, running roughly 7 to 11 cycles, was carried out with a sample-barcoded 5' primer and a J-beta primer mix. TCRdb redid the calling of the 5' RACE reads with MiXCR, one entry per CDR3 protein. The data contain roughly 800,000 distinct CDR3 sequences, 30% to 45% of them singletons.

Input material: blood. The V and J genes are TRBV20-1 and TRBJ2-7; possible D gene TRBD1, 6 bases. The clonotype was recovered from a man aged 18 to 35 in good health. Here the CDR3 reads CSARGRQGKTYEQYF. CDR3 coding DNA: TGCAGTGCTAGGGGTCGGCAGGGGAAAACCTACGAGCAGTACTTC.